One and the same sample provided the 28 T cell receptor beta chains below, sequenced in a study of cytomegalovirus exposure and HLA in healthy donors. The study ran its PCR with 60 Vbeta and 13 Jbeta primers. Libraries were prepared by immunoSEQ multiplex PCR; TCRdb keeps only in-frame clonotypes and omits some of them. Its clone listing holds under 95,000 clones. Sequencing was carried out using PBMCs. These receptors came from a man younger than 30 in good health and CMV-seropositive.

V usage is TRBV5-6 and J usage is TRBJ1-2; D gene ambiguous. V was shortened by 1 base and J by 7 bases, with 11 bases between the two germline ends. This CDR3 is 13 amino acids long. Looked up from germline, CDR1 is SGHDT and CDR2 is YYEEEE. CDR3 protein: CASSLRVSRGYTF. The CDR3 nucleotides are TGTGCCAGCAGCTTGAGAGTTTCCCGTGGCTACACCTTC.

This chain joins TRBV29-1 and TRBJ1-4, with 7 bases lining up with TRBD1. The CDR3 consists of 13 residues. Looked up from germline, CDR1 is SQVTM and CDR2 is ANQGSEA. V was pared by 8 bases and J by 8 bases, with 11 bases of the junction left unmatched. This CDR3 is CSTRATGAEKLFF. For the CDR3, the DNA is TGCAGCACTCGGGCAACAGGGGCCGAAAAACTGTTTTTT.

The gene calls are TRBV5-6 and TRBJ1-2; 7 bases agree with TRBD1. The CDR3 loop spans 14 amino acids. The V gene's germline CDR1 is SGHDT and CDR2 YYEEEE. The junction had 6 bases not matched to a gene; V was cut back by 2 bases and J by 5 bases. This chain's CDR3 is CASSFGQEIYGYTF. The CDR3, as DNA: TGTGCCAGCAGCTTCGGACAGGAAATATATGGCTACACCTTC.

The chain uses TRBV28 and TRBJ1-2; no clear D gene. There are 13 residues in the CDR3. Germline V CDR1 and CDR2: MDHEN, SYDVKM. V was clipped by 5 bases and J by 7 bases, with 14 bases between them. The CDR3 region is CASSMHSPIGYTF. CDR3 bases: TGTGCCAGCAGTATGCACAGCCCTATTGGCTACACCTTC.

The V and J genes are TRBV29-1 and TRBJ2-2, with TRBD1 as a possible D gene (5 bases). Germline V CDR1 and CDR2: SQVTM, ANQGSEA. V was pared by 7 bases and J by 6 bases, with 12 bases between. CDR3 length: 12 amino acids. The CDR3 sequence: CSGVAGPGELFF. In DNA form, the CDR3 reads TGCAGCGGGGTGGCAGGGCCCGGGGAGCTGTTTTTT.

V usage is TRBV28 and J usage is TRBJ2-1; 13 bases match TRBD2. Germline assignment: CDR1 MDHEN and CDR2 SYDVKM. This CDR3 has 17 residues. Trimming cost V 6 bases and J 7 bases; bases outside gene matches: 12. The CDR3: CASRPLLAGGPLNEQFF. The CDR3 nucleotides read TGTGCCAGCAGGCCATTACTAGCGGGAGGGCCCTTGAATGAGCAGTTCTTC.

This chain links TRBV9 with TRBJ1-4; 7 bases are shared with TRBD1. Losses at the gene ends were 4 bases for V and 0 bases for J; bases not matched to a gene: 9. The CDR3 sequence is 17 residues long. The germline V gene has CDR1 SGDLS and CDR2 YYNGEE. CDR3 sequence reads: CASSPTGAHATNEKLFF. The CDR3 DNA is TGTGCCAGCAGCCCAACAGGGGCCCATGCAACTAATGAAAAACTGTTTTTT. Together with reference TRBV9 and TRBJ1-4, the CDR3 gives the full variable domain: DSGVTQTPKHLITATGQRVTLRCSPRSGDLSVYWYQQSLDQGLQFLIQYYNGEERAKGNILERFSAQQFPDLHSELNLSSLELGDSALYFCASSPTGAHATNEKLFFGSGTQLSVL.

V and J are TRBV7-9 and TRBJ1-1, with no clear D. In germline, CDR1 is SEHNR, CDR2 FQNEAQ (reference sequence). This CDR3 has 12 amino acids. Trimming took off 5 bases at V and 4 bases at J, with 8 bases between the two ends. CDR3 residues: CASSTITTEAFF. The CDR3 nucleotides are TGTGCCAGCAGCACAATTACCACTGAAGCTTTCTTT.

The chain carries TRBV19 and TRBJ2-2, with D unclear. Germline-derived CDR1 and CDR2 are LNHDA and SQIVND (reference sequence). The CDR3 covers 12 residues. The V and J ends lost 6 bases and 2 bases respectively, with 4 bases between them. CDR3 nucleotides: TGTGCCAGTAGCCAAAACACCGGGGAGCTGTTTTTT. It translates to CASSQNTGELFF.

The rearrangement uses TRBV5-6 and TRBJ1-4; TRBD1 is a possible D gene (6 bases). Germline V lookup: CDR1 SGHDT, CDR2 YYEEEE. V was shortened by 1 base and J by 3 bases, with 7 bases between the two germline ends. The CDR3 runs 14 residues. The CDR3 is CASSLYRANEKLFF. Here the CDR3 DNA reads TGTGCCAGCAGCTTGTACAGGGCTAATGAAAAACTGTTTTTT.

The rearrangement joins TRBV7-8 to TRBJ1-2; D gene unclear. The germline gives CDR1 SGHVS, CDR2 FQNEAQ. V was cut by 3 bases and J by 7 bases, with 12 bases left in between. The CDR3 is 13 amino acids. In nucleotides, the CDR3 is TGTGCCAGCAGCTTTCCCGGGGTCGTTGGCTACACCTTC. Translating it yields CASSFPGVVGYTF.

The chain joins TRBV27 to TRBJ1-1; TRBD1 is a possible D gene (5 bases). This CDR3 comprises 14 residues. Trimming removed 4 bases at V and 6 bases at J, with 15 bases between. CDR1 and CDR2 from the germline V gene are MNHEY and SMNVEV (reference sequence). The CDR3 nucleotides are TGTGCCAGCAGTTCGGGACTACCCCTCCCTGAAGCTTTCTTT. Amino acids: CASSSGLPLPEAFF.

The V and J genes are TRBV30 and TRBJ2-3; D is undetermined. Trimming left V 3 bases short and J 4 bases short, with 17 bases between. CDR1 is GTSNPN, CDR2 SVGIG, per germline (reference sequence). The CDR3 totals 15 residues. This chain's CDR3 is CAWRIRHLLADTQYF. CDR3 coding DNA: TGTGCCTGGAGGATCCGACACCTCTTGGCAGATACGCAGTATTTT.

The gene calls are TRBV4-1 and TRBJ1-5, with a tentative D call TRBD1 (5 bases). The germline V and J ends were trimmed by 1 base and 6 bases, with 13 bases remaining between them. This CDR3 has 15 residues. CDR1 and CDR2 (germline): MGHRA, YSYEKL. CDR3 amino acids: CASSQGSSGGQPQHF. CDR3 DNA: TGCGCCAGCAGCCAAGGGAGTTCCGGGGGTCAGCCCCAGCATTTT.

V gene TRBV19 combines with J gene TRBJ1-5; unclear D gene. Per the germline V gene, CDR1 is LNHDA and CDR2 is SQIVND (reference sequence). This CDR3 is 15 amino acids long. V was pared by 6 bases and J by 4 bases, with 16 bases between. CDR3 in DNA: TGTGCCAGTAGCCCAATGTTTCAGATTAATCAGCCCCAGCATTTT. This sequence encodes CASSPMFQINQPQHF.

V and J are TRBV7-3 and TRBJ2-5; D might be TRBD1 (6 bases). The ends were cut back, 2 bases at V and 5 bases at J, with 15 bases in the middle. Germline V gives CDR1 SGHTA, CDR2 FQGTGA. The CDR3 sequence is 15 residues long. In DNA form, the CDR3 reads TGTGCCAGCAGCTTATCTCCAGGGGCCTGGGAGACCCAGTACTTC. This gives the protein CASSLSPGAWETQYF.

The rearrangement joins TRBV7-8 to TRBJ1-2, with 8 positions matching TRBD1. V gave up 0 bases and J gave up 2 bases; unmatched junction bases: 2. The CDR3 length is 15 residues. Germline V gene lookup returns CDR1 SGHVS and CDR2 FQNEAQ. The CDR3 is CASSLARQGNYGYTF. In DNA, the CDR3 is TGTGCCAGCAGCTTAGCCCGACAGGGGAACTATGGCTACACCTTC.

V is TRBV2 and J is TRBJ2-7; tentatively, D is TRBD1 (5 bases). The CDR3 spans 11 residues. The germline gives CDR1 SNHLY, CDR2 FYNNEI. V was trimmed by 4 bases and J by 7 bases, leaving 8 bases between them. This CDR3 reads CASSGSGEQYF. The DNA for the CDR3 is TGTGCCAGCAGTGGGTCAGGGGAGCAGTACTTC. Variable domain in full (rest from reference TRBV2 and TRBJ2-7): EPEVTQTPSHQVTQMGQEVILRCVPISNHLYFYWYRQILGQKVEFLVSFYNNEISEKSEIFDDQFSVERPDGSNFTLKIRSTKLEDSAMYFCASSGSGEQYFGPGTRLTVT.

In DNA, the CDR3 is TGCGCCAGCAGCCAAGAAGTGGACAGCTCTGGAAACACCATATATTTT. Translated: CASSQEVDSSGNTIYF. The chain employs TRBV4-1 and TRBJ1-3, with TRBD1 as a possible D gene (6 bases). CDR1 is MGHRA, CDR2 YSYEKL, per germline. CDR3 length: 16 amino acids. Trimming cost V 0 bases and J 0 bases, with 9 bases left between them.

CDR3 amino acids: CASRETVSYEQYF. CDR3 coding DNA: TGTGCCAGCAGGGAGACAGTTTCCTACGAGCAGTACTTC. The chain combines TRBV2 with TRBJ2-7; a weak D match, TRBD1 (5 bases). This CDR3 contains 13 residues. Germline V lookup: CDR1 SNHLY, CDR2 FYNNEI. V was cut by 6 bases and J by 1 base, with 10 bases left in between.

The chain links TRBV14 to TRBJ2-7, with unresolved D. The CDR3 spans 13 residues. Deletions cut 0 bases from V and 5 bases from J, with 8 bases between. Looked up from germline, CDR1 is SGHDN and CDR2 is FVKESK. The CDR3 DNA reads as TGTGCCAGCAGCCAAGACCGAGCCAACGAGCAGTACTTC. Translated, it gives CASSQDRANEQYF.

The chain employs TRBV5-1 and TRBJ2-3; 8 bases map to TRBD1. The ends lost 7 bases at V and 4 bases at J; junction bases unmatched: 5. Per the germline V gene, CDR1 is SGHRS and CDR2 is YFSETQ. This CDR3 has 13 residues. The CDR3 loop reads CASGLTGADTQYF. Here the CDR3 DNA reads TGCGCCAGCGGATTGACAGGGGCAGATACGCAGTATTTT.

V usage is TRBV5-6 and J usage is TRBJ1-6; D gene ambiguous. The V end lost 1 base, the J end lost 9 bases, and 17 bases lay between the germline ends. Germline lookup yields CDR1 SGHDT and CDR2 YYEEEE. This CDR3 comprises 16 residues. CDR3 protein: CASSLFMSPGGSPLHF. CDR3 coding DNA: TGTGCCAGCAGCTTGTTCATGTCCCCAGGAGGTTCACCCCTCCACTTT.

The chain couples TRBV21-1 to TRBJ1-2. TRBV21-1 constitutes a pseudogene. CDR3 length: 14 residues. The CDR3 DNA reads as TGTGCCAGCAGCAAAGAGGGACTTCCCTATGGCTACACCTTC. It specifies CASSKEGLPYGYTF.

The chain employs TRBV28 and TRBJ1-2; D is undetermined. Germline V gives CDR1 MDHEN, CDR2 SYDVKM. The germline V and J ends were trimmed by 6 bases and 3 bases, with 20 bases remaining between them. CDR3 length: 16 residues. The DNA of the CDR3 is TGTGCCAGCAGGTTGTTCCGTTTTGGAGGAGACTATGGCTACACCTTC. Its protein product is CASRLFRFGGDYGYTF.

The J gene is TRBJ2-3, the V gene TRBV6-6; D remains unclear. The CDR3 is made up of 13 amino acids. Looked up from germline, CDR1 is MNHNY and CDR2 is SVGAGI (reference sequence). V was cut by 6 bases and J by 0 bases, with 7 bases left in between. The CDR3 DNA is TGTGCCAGCAGCTGGGCTAGCACAGATACGCAGTATTTT. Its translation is CASSWASTDTQYF.

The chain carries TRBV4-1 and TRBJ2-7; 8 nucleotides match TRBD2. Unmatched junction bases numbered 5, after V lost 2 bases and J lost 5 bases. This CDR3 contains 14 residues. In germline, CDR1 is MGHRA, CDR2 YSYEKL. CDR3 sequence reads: CASSQLAGSHEQYF. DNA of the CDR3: TGCGCCAGCAGCCAACTAGCGGGTAGCCACGAGCAGTACTTC.

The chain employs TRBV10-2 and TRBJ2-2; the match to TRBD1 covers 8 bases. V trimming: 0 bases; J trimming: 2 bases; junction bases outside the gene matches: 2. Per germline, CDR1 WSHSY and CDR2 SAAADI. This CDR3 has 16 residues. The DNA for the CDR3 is TGCGCCAGCAGTGAGTCTGACAGGGGAAACACCGGGGAGCTGTTTTTT. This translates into CASSESDRGNTGELFF.